The 17 T cell receptor beta chains in this list originate from one sample, sequenced in a study of blood T cells in healthy people across ages (dated by TCRdb to about 2015). Libraries came from 5' RACE. The reads were generated on an Illumina HiSeq 2500. The second PCR ran for roughly 6 to 11 cycles and used a J-beta primer mix along with a sample-barcoded 5' primer. The public reads were reanalyzed by TCRdb: fastp trimming at Q25, MiXCR alignment, in-frame beta chains only. Entries that share a CDR3 protein sequence are merged under the most common genes and DNA. This sample is represented by about a million distinct CDR3 sequences; around 49% of them were singletons. 13% of the sample goes to the ten largest clones. Sequencing was performed on blood. These TCRs come from a man younger than 40 in good health.

The chain joins TRBV10-3 to TRBJ1-1; TRBD1 might be the D (5 bases). The CDR3 runs to 13 residues. The germline V gene encodes CDR1 ENHRY and CDR2 SYGVKD. Trimming removed 8 bases at V and 5 bases at J, with 15 bases between. In DNA, the CDR3 is TGTGCCATCCGGGCGGACATTTTGACTGAAGCTTTCTTT. This codes for CAIRADILTEAFF.

A single count supports this clonotype. The rearrangement links TRBV12-3 or TRBV12-4 to TRBJ1-3; D is uncertain. This CDR3 is 14 amino acids long. V lost 5 bases and J 4 bases, leaving 12 bases between the germline ends. CDR3 region: CASSPDNFGNTIYF. Written as DNA, the CDR3 is TGTGCCAGCAGTCCCGACAACTTCGGAAACACCATATATTTT.

This clonotype came up once. An end of the junction does not agree with germline; a read error may underlie this. V is TRBV9 and J is TRBJ2-5, with D perhaps TRBD1 (6 bases). The CDR3 length is 16 residues. Germline CDR1 and CDR2: SGDLS and YYNGEE. The CDR3: CTSSSTGLWGQETQYF. The DNA for the CDR3 is TGTACCAGCAGCTCTACAGGGTTATGGGGACAAGAGACCCAGTACTTC.

This clonotype was detected only a few times. The gene calls are TRBV7-2 and TRBJ2-2, with D maybe TRBD2 (5 bases). The CDR3 contains 16 residues. Germline CDR1 is SGHTA and CDR2 is FQGNSA. V was cut by 1 base and J by 5 bases, with 14 bases left in between. CDR3 DNA: TGTGCCAGCAGCTTAGGCGTCGGGGTAGGGACCGGGGAGCTGTTTTTT. Translated: CASSLGVGVGTGELFF.

This clonotype was picked up a small number of times. V is TRBV20-1 and J is TRBJ1-2; no clear D. Trimming cost V 8 bases and J 7 bases, with 8 bases left between them. Per the germline V gene, CDR1 is DFQATT and CDR2 is SNEGSKA (reference sequence). CDR3 length equals 9 residues. The CDR3, as DNA: TGCAGTCCCGTCGGTGGCTACACCTTC. Its translation: CSPVGGYTF.

The chain couples TRBV3-1 to TRBJ1-6; D unresolved. The CDR3 is 17 residues long. Germline CDR1 LGHDT, CDR2 YNNKEL (reference sequence). Trimming removed 0 bases at V and 0 bases at J, with 9 bases between. The CDR3 sequence is CASSQDLGFSYNSPLHF. The CDR3 region has the DNA TGTGCCAGCAGCCAAGATTTGGGGTTCTCCTATAATTCACCCCTCCACTTT.

Points on this clonotype: Because the CDR3 is missing its conserved closing phenylalanine or tryptophan, this is likely a read error. The chain carries TRBV12-3 or TRBV12-4 and TRBJ2-1; no definite D call. Trimming removed 2 bases at V and 8 bases at J, with 4 bases between. CDR3 length: 11 amino acids. The CDR3 sequence is CASSLSDEQFL. The CDR3 region has the DNA TGTGCCAGCAGTTTATCTGATGAGCAGTTCTTA.

About this clonotype itself: A junction boundary mismatches the germline segment, possibly from a read error. The chain couples TRBV14 to TRBJ2-5, with TRBD2 matching over 8 bases. CDR3 length: 16 amino acids. Germline loops: CDR1 SGHDN, CDR2 FVKESK. CDR3 residues: CAGSQAWRGDQETQYF. The CDR3, as DNA: TGTGCCGGCAGCCAAGCCTGGCGGGGGGACCAAGAGACCCAGTACTTC.

The chain recombines TRBV12-3 or TRBV12-4 with TRBJ2-5, with 7 bases fitting TRBD1. The CDR3 sequence is 15 residues long. Unmatched junction bases numbered 8, after V lost 5 bases and J lost 2 bases. The CDR3 DNA reads TGTGCCAGCAGTATCCGACAGGGATCACAAGAGACCCAGTACTTC. This translates into CASSIRQGSQETQYF.

The rearrangement links TRBV30 to TRBJ2-1, with no clear D. This CDR3 is 13 amino acids long. V was cut by 2 bases and J by 5 bases, with 10 bases left in between. Germline-derived CDR1 and CDR2 are GTSNPN and SVGIG (reference sequence). CDR3 protein: CAWSYYGHNEQFF. The CDR3 DNA follows: TGTGCCTGGAGTTATTACGGACACAATGAGCAGTTCTTC.

The V gene is TRBV6-5, the J gene TRBJ2-3, with TRBD2 identical over 7 bases. The CDR3 runs 15 residues. Looked up from germline, CDR1 is MNHEY and CDR2 is SVGAGI. The V and J ends lost 4 bases and 2 bases, in that order; junction bases with no gene match: 6. CDR3 region: CASSSRGDFTDTQYF. The DNA of the CDR3 is TGTGCCAGCAGTTCACGGGGGGACTTCACAGATACGCAGTATTTT.

The genes are TRBV3-1 and TRBJ2-3; unclear D gene. The CDR3 sequence is 15 residues long. The germline CDR1 and CDR2 sequences are LGHDT and YNNKEL (reference sequence). V gave up 2 bases and J gave up 1 base, with 10 bases separating them. The DNA of the CDR3 is TGTGCCAGCAGCCAAAACTCCGTGCGCACAGATACGCAGTATTTT. Its translation: CASSQNSVRTDTQYF.

V gene TRBV7-3 combines with J gene TRBJ1-4; 8 nucleotides agree with TRBD1. CDR1 and CDR2 from the germline V gene are SGHTA and FQGTGA. V shed 1 base, J shed 8 bases, and the junction held 6 bases outside the gene matches. The CDR3 spans 15 residues. Here the CDR3 reads CASSLNGQGVEKLFF. CDR3 sequence (DNA): TGTGCCAGCAGCTTAAATGGACAGGGAGTCGAAAAACTGTTTTTT. Drawing the rest from reference TRBV7-3 and TRBJ1-4, the complete variable domain is GAGVSQTPSNKVTEKGKYVELRCDPISGHTALYWYRQSLGQGPEFLIYFQGTGAADDSGLPNDRFFAVRPEGSVSTLKIQRTERGDSAVYLCASSLNGQGVEKLFFGSGTQLSVL.

The chain employs TRBV28 and TRBJ1-1; a possible D gene is TRBD1 (5 bases). Looked up from germline, CDR1 is MDHEN and CDR2 is SYDVKM. This CDR3 is built from 12 residues. Trimming removed 7 bases at V and 8 bases at J, with 14 bases between. CDR3 sequence: CASTPDRGEAFF. The CDR3 region has the DNA TGTGCCAGCACCCCGGATCGGGGGGAAGCTTTCTTT.

The chain has TRBV10-3 and TRBJ2-7; D may match TRBD1 or TRBD2 (5 bases each). The germline V gene encodes CDR1 ENHRY and CDR2 SYGVKD. Trimming left V 0 bases short and J 0 bases short, with 9 bases between. This CDR3 region has 15 residues. The DNA of the CDR3 is TGTGCCATCAGTGAGTCAGAGGGGAGCTCCTACGAGCAGTACTTC. This sequence encodes CAISESEGSSYEQYF.

V is TRBV7-9 and J is TRBJ1-1; D not certain. Germline loops: CDR1 SEHNR, CDR2 FQNEAQ (reference sequence). Trimming took 1 base from V and 0 from J, leaving 12 bases between them. The CDR3 loop spans 16 amino acids. As DNA, the CDR3 is TGTGCCAGCAGCTTAGATAGTGCAAGTATGAACACTGAAGCTTTCTTT. It encodes CASSLDSASMNTEAFF.

This clonotype was picked up a small number of times. CDR3 in DNA: TGCAGTGCGGACGGTTTGAACGGCTACACCTTC. Translated, it gives CSADGLNGYTF. This chain links TRBV20-1 with TRBJ1-2; no reliable D call. With 6 bases removed from V and 8 bases from J, the gap between germline ends came to 13 bases. Germline CDR1 DFQATT, CDR2 SNEGSKA (reference sequence). This CDR3 spans 11 amino acids.